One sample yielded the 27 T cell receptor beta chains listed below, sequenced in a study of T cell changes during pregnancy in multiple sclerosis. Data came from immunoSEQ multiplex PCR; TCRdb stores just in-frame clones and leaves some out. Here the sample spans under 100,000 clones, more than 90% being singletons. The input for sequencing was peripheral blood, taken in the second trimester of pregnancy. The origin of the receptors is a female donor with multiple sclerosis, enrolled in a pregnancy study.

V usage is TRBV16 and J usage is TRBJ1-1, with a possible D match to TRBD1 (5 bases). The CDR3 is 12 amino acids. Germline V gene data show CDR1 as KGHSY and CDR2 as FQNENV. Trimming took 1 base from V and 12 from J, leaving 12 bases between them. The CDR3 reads CASSQFPRETFF. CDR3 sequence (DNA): TGTGCCAGCAGCCAATTCCCCAGGGAAACTTTCTTT.

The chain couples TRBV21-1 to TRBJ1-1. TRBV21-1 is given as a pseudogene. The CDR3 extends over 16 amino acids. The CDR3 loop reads CASSKTGKDMNTEAFF. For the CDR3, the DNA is TGTGCCAGCAGCAAAACGGGGAAAGACATGAACACTGAAGCTTTCTTT.

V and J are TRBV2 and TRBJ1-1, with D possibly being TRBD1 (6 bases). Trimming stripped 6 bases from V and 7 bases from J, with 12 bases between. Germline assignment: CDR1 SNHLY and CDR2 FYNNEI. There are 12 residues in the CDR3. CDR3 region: CASSPTGFEAFF. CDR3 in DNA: TGTGCCAGCAGCCCCACAGGGTTTGAAGCTTTCTTT.

The CDR3 nucleotides are TGCGCCAGCAGCGGGAGGGGAGGTAACAGGGTTGCGTTCTTC. Translation: CASSGRGGNRVAFF. The V and J genes are TRBV10-2 and TRBJ2-1; 8 nucleotides agree with TRBD2. This CDR3 contains 14 residues. Germline V lookup: CDR1 WSHSY, CDR2 SAAADI. The V segment lost 6 bases and the J segment 15 bases; nucleotides outside the gene matches: 16.

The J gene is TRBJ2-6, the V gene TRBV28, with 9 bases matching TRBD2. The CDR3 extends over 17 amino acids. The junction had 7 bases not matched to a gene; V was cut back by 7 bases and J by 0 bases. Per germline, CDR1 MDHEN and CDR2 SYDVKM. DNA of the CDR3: TGTGCCAGCACCGTAGCGGGAGAGGGCTCTGGGGCCAACGTCCTGACTTTC. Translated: CASTVAGEGSGANVLTF.

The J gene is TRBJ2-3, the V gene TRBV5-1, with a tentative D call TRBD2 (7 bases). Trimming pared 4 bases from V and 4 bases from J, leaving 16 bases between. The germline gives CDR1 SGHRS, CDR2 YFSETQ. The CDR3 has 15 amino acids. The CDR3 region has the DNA TGCGCCAGCAGCAGCGCGGGGGCGGTCTCAGATACGCAGTATTTT. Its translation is CASSSAGAVSDTQYF. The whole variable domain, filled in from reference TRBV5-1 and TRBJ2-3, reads KAGVTQTPRYLIKTRGQQVTLSCSPISGHRSVSWYQQTPGQGLQFLFEYFSETQRNKGNFPGRFSGRQFSNSRSEMNVSTLELGDSALYLCASSSAGAVSDTQYFGPGTRLTVL.

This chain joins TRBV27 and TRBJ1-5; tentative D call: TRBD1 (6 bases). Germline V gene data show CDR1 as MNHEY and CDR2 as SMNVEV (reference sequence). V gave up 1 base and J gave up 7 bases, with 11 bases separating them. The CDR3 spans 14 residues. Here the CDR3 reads CASSLLGGGQPQHF. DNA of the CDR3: TGTGCCAGCAGTTTATTAGGGGGGGGCCAGCCCCAGCATTTT.

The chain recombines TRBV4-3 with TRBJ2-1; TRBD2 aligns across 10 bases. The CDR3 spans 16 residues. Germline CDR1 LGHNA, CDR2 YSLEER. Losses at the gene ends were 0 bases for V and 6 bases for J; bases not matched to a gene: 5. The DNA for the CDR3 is TGCGCCAGCAGCCAAGAGATCCCTAGCGGGAGCAATGAGCAGTTCTTC. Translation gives CASSQEIPSGSNEQFF.

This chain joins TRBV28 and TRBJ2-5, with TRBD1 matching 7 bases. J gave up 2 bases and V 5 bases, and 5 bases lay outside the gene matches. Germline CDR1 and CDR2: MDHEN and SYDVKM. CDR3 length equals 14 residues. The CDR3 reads CASSTRGQQETQYF. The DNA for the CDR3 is TGTGCCAGCAGTACTAGGGGACAGCAAGAGACCCAGTACTTC.

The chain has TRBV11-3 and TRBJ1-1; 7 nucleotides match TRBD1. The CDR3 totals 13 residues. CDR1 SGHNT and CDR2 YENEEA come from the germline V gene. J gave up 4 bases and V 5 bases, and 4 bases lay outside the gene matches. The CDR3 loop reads CASSNRGGTEAFF. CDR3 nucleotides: TGTGCCAGCAGCAACAGGGGCGGCACTGAAGCTTTCTTT.

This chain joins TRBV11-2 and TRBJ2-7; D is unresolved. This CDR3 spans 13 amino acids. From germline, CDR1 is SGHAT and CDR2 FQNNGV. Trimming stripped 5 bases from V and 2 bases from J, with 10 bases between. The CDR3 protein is CASSARMAYEQYF. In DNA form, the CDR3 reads TGTGCCAGCAGCGCGCGGATGGCCTACGAGCAGTACTTC.

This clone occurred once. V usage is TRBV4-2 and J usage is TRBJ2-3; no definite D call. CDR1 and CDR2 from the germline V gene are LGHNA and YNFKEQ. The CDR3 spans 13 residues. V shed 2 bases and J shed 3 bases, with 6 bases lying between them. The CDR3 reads CASSQRLTDTQYF. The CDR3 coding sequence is TGTGCCAGCAGCCAACGGTTGACAGATACGCAGTATTTT.

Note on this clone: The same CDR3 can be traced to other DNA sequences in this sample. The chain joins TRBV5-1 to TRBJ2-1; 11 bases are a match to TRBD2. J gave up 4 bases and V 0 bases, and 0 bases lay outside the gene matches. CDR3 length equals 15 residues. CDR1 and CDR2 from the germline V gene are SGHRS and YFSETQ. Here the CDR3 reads CASSLVAGGYNEQFF. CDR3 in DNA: TGCGCCAGCAGCTTGGTAGCGGGGGGGTACAATGAGCAGTTCTTC.

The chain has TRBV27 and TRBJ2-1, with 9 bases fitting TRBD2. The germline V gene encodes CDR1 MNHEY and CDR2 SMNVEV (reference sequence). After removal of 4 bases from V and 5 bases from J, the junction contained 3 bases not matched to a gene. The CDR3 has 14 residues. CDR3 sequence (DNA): TGTGCCAGCAGTTCGGGACTAGCTAACAATGAGCAGTTCTTC. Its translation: CASSSGLANNEQFF.

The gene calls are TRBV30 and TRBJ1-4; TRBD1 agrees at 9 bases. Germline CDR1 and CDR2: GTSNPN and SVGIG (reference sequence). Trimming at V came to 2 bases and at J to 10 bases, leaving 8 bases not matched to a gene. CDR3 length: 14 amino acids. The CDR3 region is CAWSPGTGHVKLFF. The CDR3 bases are TGTGCCTGGAGTCCCGGGACAGGGCATGTAAAACTGTTTTTT.

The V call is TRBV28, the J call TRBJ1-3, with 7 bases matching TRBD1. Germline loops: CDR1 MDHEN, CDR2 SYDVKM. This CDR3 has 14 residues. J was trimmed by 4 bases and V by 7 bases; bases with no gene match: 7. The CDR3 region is CASTTGASGNTIYF. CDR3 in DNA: TGTGCCAGCACCACAGGGGCATCGGGAAACACCATATATTTT.

In nucleotides, the CDR3 is TGCAGCGTTGAGACAGGGGGGAACACTGAAGCTTTCTTT. As protein: CSVETGGNTEAFF. The V gene is TRBV29-1, the J gene TRBJ1-1, with TRBD1 identical over 9 bases. This CDR3 is built from 13 residues. V shed 3 bases and J 1 base; nucleotides not matched to a gene: 0. Germline V gene sequence: CDR1 SQVTM, CDR2 ANQGSEA.

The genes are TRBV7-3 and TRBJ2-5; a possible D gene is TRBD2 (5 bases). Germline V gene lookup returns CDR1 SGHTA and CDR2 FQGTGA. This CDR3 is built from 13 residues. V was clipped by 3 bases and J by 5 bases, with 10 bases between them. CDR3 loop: CASSLRAEETQYF. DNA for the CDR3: TGTGCCAGCAGCTTGAGGGCCGAGGAGACCCAGTACTTC.

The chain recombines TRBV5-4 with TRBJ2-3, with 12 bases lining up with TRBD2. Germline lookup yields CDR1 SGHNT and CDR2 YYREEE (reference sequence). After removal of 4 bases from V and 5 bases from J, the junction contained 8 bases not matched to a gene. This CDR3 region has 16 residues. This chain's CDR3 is CASSLASGRAGDTQYF. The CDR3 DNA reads TGTGCCAGCAGCCTCGCTAGCGGGAGGGCTGGAGATACGCAGTATTTT.

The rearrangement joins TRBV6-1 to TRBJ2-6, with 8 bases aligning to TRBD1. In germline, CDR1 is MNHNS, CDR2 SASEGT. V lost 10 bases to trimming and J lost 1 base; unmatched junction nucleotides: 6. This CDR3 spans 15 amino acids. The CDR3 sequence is CATQTGASGANVLTF. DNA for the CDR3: TGTGCCACCCAGACAGGGGCGTCTGGGGCCAACGTCCTGACTTTC.

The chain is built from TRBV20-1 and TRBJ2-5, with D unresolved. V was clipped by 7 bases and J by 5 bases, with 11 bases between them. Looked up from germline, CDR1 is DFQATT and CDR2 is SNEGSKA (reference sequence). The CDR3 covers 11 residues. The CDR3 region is CSVMAGETQYF. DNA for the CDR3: TGCAGTGTCATGGCCGGGGAGACCCAGTACTTC.

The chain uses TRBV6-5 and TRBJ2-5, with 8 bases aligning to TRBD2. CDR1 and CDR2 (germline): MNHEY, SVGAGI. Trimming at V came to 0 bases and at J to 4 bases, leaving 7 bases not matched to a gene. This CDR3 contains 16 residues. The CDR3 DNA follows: TGTGCCAGCAGTTACTCGAAAGCGGCGGGGGGAGAGACCCAGTACTTC. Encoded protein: CASSYSKAAGGETQYF.

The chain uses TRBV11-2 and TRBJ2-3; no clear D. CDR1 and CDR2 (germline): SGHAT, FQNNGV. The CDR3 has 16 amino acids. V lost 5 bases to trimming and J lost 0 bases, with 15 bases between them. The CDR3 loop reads CASSAQAITSTDTQYF. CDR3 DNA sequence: TGTGCCAGCAGCGCCCAAGCTATAACTAGCACAGATACGCAGTATTTT. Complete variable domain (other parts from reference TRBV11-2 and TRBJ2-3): EAGVAQSPRYKIIEKRQSVAFWCNPISGHATLYWYQQILGQGPKLLIQFQNNGVVDDSQLPKDRFSAERLKGVDSTLKIQPAKLEDSAVYLCASSAQAITSTDTQYFGPGTRLTVL.

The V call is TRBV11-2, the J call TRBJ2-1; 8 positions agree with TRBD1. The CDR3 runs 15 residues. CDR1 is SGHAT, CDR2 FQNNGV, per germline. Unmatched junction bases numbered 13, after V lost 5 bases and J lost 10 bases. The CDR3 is CASSADRGIQGEQFF. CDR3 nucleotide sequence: TGTGCCAGCAGCGCCGACAGGGGTATTCAGGGGGAGCAGTTCTTC.

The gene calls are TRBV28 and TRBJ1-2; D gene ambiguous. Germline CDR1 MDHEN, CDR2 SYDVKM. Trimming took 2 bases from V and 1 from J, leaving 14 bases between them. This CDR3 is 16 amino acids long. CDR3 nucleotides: TGTGCCAGCAGTTTAAACTCCGAATTCTATAACTATGGCTACACCTTC. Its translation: CASSLNSEFYNYGYTF.

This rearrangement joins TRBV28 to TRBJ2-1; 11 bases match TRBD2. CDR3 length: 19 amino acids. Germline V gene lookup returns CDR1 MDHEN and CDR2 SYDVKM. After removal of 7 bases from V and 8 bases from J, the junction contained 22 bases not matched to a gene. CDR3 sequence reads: CASNTKLLAGGYSVDEQFF. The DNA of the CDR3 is TGTGCCAGCAATACAAAGTTATTAGCGGGAGGGTACTCGGTCGATGAGCAGTTCTTC. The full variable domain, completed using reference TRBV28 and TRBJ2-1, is DVKVTQSSRYLVKRTGEKVFLECVQDMDHENMFWYRQDPGLGLRLIYFSYDVKMKEKGDIPEGYSVSREKKERFSLILESASTNQTSMYLCASNTKLLAGGYSVDEQFFGPGTRLTVL.

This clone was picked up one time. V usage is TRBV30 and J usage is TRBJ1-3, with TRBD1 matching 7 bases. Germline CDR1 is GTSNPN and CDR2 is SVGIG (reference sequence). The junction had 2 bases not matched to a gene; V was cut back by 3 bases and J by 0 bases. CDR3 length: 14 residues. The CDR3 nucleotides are TGTGCCTGGAGGGACAGGACCTCTGGAAACACCATATATTTT. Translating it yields CAWRDRTSGNTIYF.